The TCR beta chain described here comes from a study of blood T cell repertoires in COVID-19. The method was immunoSEQ multiplex PCR; TCRdb's version includes in-frame clones alone and lacks a portion of them. The sample gives around 450,000 clones, about 85% of which show up once; under 0.85% is in the top ten. The junction had 7 bases not matched to a gene; V was cut back by 0 bases and J by 4 bases. The germline V gene has CDR1 SGHNT and CDR2 YYREEE (reference sequence). This CDR3 has 16 amino acids. The source material was PBMCs or T cells enriched from blood (not recorded which). This receptor was identified in a woman aged 18 to 35 who had recovered from COVID-19. The J gene is TRBJ2-3, the V gene TRBV5-4; 8 positions match TRBD2. DNA for the CDR3: TGTGCCAGCAGCTTGGCCGGGACTAGACTACCAGATACGCAGTATTTT. Its translation: CASSLAGTRLPDTQYF. Based on the CDR3 plus reference TRBV5-4 and TRBJ2-3, the full variable domain is ETGVTQSPTHLIKTRGQQVTLRCSSQSGHNTVSWYQQALGQGPQFIFQYYREEENGRGNFPPRFSGLQFPNYSSELNVNALELDDSALYLCASSLAGTRLPDTQYFGPGTRLTVL.